Presented here are 29 T cell receptor beta chains from one specimen sequenced in a study of shared clonotypes between healthy human individuals. Data came from immunoSEQ multiplex PCR; TCRdb stores just in-frame clones and leaves some out. The sample yields about 2,500,000 clones, around nine tenths seen once. The sequencing input was naive CD4+ T cells sorted from blood. Noted subset: CD45RA+ positively selected. These receptors all come from a man between 18 and 35 years old in good health.

This rearrangement joins TRBV10-1 to TRBJ2-1; no firm D call. The length of the CDR3 is 16 residues. Trimming stripped 0 bases from V and 0 bases from J, with 9 bases between. Germline values: CDR1 WNHNN, CDR2 SYGVQD (reference sequence). The CDR3 loop is CASSESFSASYNEQFF. In DNA form, the CDR3 reads TGCGCCAGCAGTGAGTCTTTTTCCGCCTCCTACAATGAGCAGTTCTTC.

Note on this clone: This same CDR3 is encoded by further DNA sequences in the sample. This chain uses TRBV28 with TRBJ2-1, with TRBD2 matching 8 bases. The CDR3 sequence is 15 residues long. Germline lookup yields CDR1 MDHEN and CDR2 SYDVKM. The trim removed 3 bases at V and 5 bases at J, leaving 6 bases unmatched. The CDR3 here is CASSLSGLGDNEQFF. In DNA form, the CDR3 reads TGTGCCAGCAGTTTGTCGGGACTAGGGGACAATGAGCAGTTCTTC.

The rearrangement links TRBV10-2 to TRBJ2-7; 8 positions agree with TRBD1. V shed 8 bases and J 2 bases; nucleotides not matched to a gene: 11. From germline, CDR1 is WSHSY and CDR2 SAAADI. The CDR3 has 15 residues. This chain's CDR3 is CASQPGTGAPYEQYF. CDR3 bases: TGCGCCAGCCAGCCGGGGACAGGTGCACCCTACGAGCAGTACTTC.

In this sample, this clone turned up a few times. The rearrangement links TRBV30 to TRBJ1-2; the D gene is possibly TRBD1 (6 bases). Trimming stripped 2 bases from V and 9 bases from J, with 13 bases between. CDR1 GTSNPN and CDR2 SVGIG come from the germline V gene (reference sequence). This CDR3 is built from 12 residues. The CDR3 is CAWSSYRASYTF. The CDR3 nucleotides are TGTGCCTGGAGTTCTTACAGGGCGAGCTACACCTTC.

This sequence joins TRBV5-1 and TRBJ1-4, with 9 bases identical to TRBD1. Germline CDR1 reads SGHRS; CDR2 reads YFSETQ. Trimming removed 3 bases from V and 10 bases from J; junction bases left unmatched: 7. There are 14 residues in the CDR3. CDR3 DNA: TGCGCCAGCAGCTGGGACAGGGAGTCTGGAAAACTGTTTTTT. It yields the protein CASSWDRESGKLFF.

The V call is TRBV19, the J call TRBJ2-7; 8 bases are a match to TRBD1. The CDR3 runs 15 residues. Trimming removed 1 base from V and 3 bases from J; junction bases left unmatched: 5. Germline CDR1 and CDR2: LNHDA and SQIVND (reference sequence). The CDR3 DNA sequence: TGTGCCAGTAGTATAGCCGAACAGGGGGGCTACGAGCAGTACTTC. It encodes CASSIAEQGGYEQYF.

In its sample, this clone was seen once. V usage is TRBV6-1 and J usage is TRBJ2-7; 8 nucleotides agree with TRBD2. The CDR3 extends over 17 amino acids. The germline gives CDR1 MNHNS, CDR2 SASEGT. The J segment lost 2 bases and the V segment lost 1 base, leaving 10 bases of the junction unmatched. The CDR3 reads CASSEERLAGVTYEQYF. CDR3 sequence (DNA): TGTGCCAGCAGTGAAGAGAGGCTAGCGGGCGTAACCTACGAGCAGTACTTC.

The chain recombines TRBV6-5 with TRBJ2-7; D possibly uses TRBD1 or TRBD2 (5 bases each). V was clipped by 6 bases and J by 0 bases, with 12 bases between them. The CDR3 runs to 14 residues. Germline V gene data show CDR1 as MNHEY and CDR2 as SVGAGI. The DNA of the CDR3 is TGTGCCAGCAGGAGAGGGACCCTCTCCTACGAGCAGTACTTC. It translates to CASRRGTLSYEQYF.

The chain uses TRBV7-9 and TRBJ2-7; D is unclear. The V and J ends lost 6 bases and 0 bases respectively, with 18 bases between them. CDR3 length: 16 amino acids. The germline gives CDR1 SEHNR, CDR2 FQNEAQ (reference sequence). CDR3 amino acids: CASSPGLLIRSYEQYF. Here the CDR3 DNA reads TGTGCCAGCAGTCCTGGTTTGCTGATCCGCTCCTACGAGCAGTACTTC.

V is TRBV11-2 and J is TRBJ2-7; 9 nucleotides line up with TRBD1. After removal of 5 bases from V and 5 bases from J, the junction contained 7 bases not matched to a gene. The CDR3 has 14 residues. Germline V gene data show CDR1 as SGHAT and CDR2 as FQNNGV. The DNA of the CDR3 is TGTGCCAGCAGCAGTAACAGGGGGCTCAACGAGCAGTACTTC. Amino acids: CASSSNRGLNEQYF.

The V call is TRBV10-3, the J call TRBJ2-7; no definite D call. This CDR3 is built from 15 residues. Trimming pared 3 bases from V and 1 base from J, leaving 13 bases between. Germline lookup yields CDR1 ENHRY and CDR2 SYGVKD. The CDR3 DNA follows: TGTGCCATCAGTGATTGGGGTATCACGTCCTACGAGCAGTACTTC. It codes for CAISDWGITSYEQYF.

This chain links TRBV18 with TRBJ2-7; no firm D call. Germline V CDR1 and CDR2: KGHSH, LQKENI. The CDR3 is 13 amino acids. Trimming shortened V by 6 bases and J by 1 base, and 10 bases separated the two germline ends. DNA for the CDR3: TGTGCCAGCTCTGAGTCTCCATCCTACGAGCAGTACTTC. It codes for CASSESPSYEQYF.

This clone was found once. This sample also contains other DNA sequences that code for the same CDR3. The chain has TRBV10-3 and TRBJ1-2; 11 nucleotides match TRBD1. This CDR3 contains 14 residues. Trimming cost V 0 bases and J 8 bases; bases outside gene matches: 2. Per the germline V gene, CDR1 is ENHRY and CDR2 is SYGVKD. CDR3 sequence reads: CAISESGQGDGYTF. The CDR3 DNA is TGTGCCATCAGTGAGTCGGGACAGGGGGACGGCTACACCTTC.

The table lists this clone with a few counts. The junction shows a germline mismatch at one end, possibly a read error. The V call is TRBV5-4, the J call TRBJ1-1; a possible D gene is TRBD1 (6 bases). CDR1 and CDR2 from the germline V gene are SGHNT and YYREEE (reference sequence). The CDR3 extends over 13 amino acids. CDR3 region: CASSLLGGAILIF. Here the CDR3 DNA reads TGTGCCAGCAGCTTGCTTGGGGGCGCGATTCTCATCTTT.

The CDR3 DNA sequence: TGTGCCACCAGCAGGTCAGGGGACGGTATCGGTCAGCCCCAGCATTTT. Protein sequence: CATSRSGDGIGQPQHF. The chain employs TRBV15 and TRBJ1-5; D might be TRBD1 (6 bases). V lost 3 bases to trimming and J lost 6 bases, with 18 bases between them. The CDR3 consists of 16 residues. The V gene's germline CDR1 is LNHNV and CDR2 YYDKDF (reference sequence).

The chain has TRBV6-1 and TRBJ2-1; no reliable D call. The germline V gene has CDR1 MNHNS and CDR2 SASEGT. The CDR3 length is 16 residues. Trimming shortened V by 0 bases and J by 2 bases, and 11 bases separated the two germline ends. The CDR3 coding sequence is TGTGCCAGCAGTGAAGCTCTTAGGGTTCCCTACAATGAGCAGTTCTTC. This translates into CASSEALRVPYNEQFF.

V is TRBV5-1 and J is TRBJ2-5; 7 bases line up with TRBD2. The CDR3 totals 16 residues. V shed 0 bases and J 4 bases; nucleotides not matched to a gene: 9. The germline gives CDR1 SGHRS, CDR2 YFSETQ. CDR3 bases: TGCGCCAGCAGCTTGGGCGGCGCGGGAGTGGGAGAGACCCAGTACTTC. This gives the protein CASSLGGAGVGETQYF. The whole variable domain, remainder taken from reference TRBV5-1 and TRBJ2-5, is KAGVTQTPRYLIKTRGQQVTLSCSPISGHRSVSWYQQTPGQGLQFLFEYFSETQRNKGNFPGRFSGRQFSNSRSEMNVSTLELGDSALYLCASSLGGAGVGETQYFGPGTRLLVL.

For the CDR3, the DNA is TGTGCCAGCTACCTTTCTTACGGGCGGGGGACTAGCACAGATACGCAGTATTTT. The encoded protein is CASYLSYGRGTSTDTQYF. The chain employs TRBV9 and TRBJ2-3, with 7 nucleotides matching TRBD2. The germline V gene encodes CDR1 SGDLS and CDR2 YYNGEE. Trimming cost V 7 bases and J 0 bases; bases outside gene matches: 17. This CDR3 contains 18 residues.

This rearrangement joins TRBV7-2 to TRBJ2-3; 9 bases are a match to TRBD1. Trimming cost V 5 bases and J 0 bases; bases outside gene matches: 3. CDR3 length: 15 residues. The germline V gene encodes CDR1 SGHTA and CDR2 FQGNSA. The CDR3 here is CASSGDRVSTDTQYF. The CDR3 DNA follows: TGTGCCAGCAGCGGGGACAGGGTCAGCACAGATACGCAGTATTTT.

This clone was recorded only once. The chain recombines TRBV10-3 with TRBJ1-1; D perhaps matches TRBD1 (5 bases). This CDR3 is 15 amino acids long. CDR1 and CDR2 (germline): ENHRY, SYGVKD. Trimming removed 4 bases from V and 3 bases from J, with 15 bases in between. Here the CDR3 DNA reads TGTGCCATCAGTGCTGGGACTCACGGGGACACTGAAGCTTTCTTT. Translation: CAISAGTHGDTEAFF.

The V and J genes are TRBV5-1 and TRBJ2-5, with a possible D match to TRBD1 (5 bases). The CDR3 extends over 13 amino acids. Trimming stripped 4 bases from V and 4 bases from J, with 11 bases between. Germline V gene sequence: CDR1 SGHRS, CDR2 YFSETQ. The CDR3 DNA follows: TGCGCCAGCAGCCTGGGGCTTCTAGAGACCCAGTACTTC. Encoded protein: CASSLGLLETQYF. Looking up the rest from reference TRBV5-1 and TRBJ2-5 gives the full variable domain: KAGVTQTPRYLIKTRGQQVTLSCSPISGHRSVSWYQQTPGQGLQFLFEYFSETQRNKGNFPGRFSGRQFSNSRSEMNVSTLELGDSALYLCASSLGLLETQYFGPGTRLLVL.

The gene calls are TRBV10-3 and TRBJ1-2; 9 positions match TRBD1. J lost 4 bases, V lost 8 bases, and 8 bases had no gene match. Germline V lookup: CDR1 ENHRY, CDR2 SYGVKD. This CDR3 is 14 amino acids long. The CDR3 DNA reads as TGTGCCATCGGGGAAGACAGGGGGGGCTATGGCTACACCTTC. Translated, it gives CAIGEDRGGYGYTF.

This CDR3 reads CASSPRADTQYF. The CDR3 DNA sequence: TGTGCCAGCAGCCCCCGGGCAGATACGCAGTATTTT. V is TRBV5-6 and J is TRBJ2-3; D not resolved. The germline CDR1 and CDR2 sequences are SGHDT and YYEEEE. Deletions cut 4 bases from V and 4 bases from J, with 7 bases between. The CDR3 loop spans 12 amino acids.

The J gene is TRBJ2-3, the V gene TRBV27; TRBD1 aligns across 8 bases. Germline CDR1 and CDR2: MNHEY and SMNVEV (reference sequence). This CDR3 is built from 17 residues. Germline trimming cut 3 bases from V and 1 base from J; bases unmatched to any gene: 9. The CDR3 DNA sequence: TGTGCCAGCAGTTTTCCGCCTGAGACAGGGGGCACAGATACGCAGTATTTT. Translation gives CASSFPPETGGTDTQYF.

The rearrangement links TRBV29-1 to TRBJ1-1, with 7 bases fitting TRBD1. Germline V gives CDR1 SQVTM, CDR2 ANQGSEA. The J segment lost 3 bases and the V segment lost 5 bases, leaving 6 bases of the junction unmatched. The CDR3 has 13 amino acids. The chain's CDR3 is CSVLTGRYTEAFF. The CDR3 DNA sequence: TGCAGCGTTTTGACAGGGCGATACACTGAAGCTTTCTTT.

The rearrangement links TRBV19 to TRBJ1-2; no firm D call. Germline-derived CDR1 and CDR2 are LNHDA and SQIVND (reference sequence). There are 14 residues in the CDR3. Trimming left V 0 bases short and J 4 bases short, with 9 bases between. The CDR3 protein is CASSIEVGPYGYTF. The DNA of the CDR3 is TGTGCCAGTAGTATAGAGGTAGGGCCCTATGGCTACACCTTC.

The rearrangement joins TRBV19 to TRBJ1-2; 7 bases line up with TRBD1. Germline CDR1 reads LNHDA; CDR2 reads SQIVND (reference sequence). This CDR3 spans 13 amino acids. J was trimmed by 4 bases and V by 8 bases; bases with no gene match: 7. The CDR3 reads CASAQGGSYGYTF. The DNA of the CDR3 is TGTGCCAGTGCCCAGGGGGGATCCTATGGCTACACCTTC. The full variable domain, completed using reference TRBV19 and TRBJ1-2, is DGGITQSPKYLFRKEGQNVTLSCEQNLNHDAMYWYRQDPGQGLRLIYYSQIVNDFQKGDIAEGYSVSREKKESFPLTVTSAQKNPTAFYLCASAQGGSYGYTFGSGTRLTVV.

The CDR3 is CASSQVQRGGSGANVLTF. CDR3 nucleotide sequence: TGCGCCAGCAGCCAAGTCCAGCGGGGGGGCTCTGGGGCCAACGTCCTGACTTTC. V usage is TRBV4-1 and J usage is TRBJ2-6, with 10 bases aligning to TRBD2. Germline V CDR1 and CDR2: MGHRA, YSYEKL. The CDR3 has 18 amino acids. The trim removed 1 base at V and 0 bases at J, leaving 3 bases unmatched.

This rearrangement joins TRBV7-2 to TRBJ2-7; D ambiguous. V lost 5 bases and J lost 2, with 13 bases in between. The CDR3 sequence is 14 residues long. Germline V gene sequence: CDR1 SGHTA, CDR2 FQGNSA. This chain's CDR3 is CASSLLLGPYEQYF. In DNA, the CDR3 is TGTGCCAGCAGCCTCCTTCTAGGGCCCTACGAGCAGTACTTC.